This paragraph reports one T cell receptor beta chain. What it binds is unknown. The sample comes from a study of OX40 agonist ivuxolimab in advanced cancers. Overall study results and limits: Relatively little clonal expansion, among the lowest observed, appeared in partial responders at 0.1-3.0 mg/kg.

J was trimmed by 1 base and V by 0 bases; bases with no gene match: 8. The CDR3 runs to 18 residues. Germline-derived CDR1 and CDR2 are MNHEY and SMNVEV (reference sequence). Here immunoSEQ multiplex PCR was the method, and the copy in TCRdb shows in-frame clones only, minus some. The sample lists under 60,000 clones; over 80% were seen once. This sequence originates from an adult with an advanced solid tumor such as melanoma, head and neck, liver or kidney cancer. The chain joins TRBV27 to TRBJ2-5; 10 bases are shared with TRBD2. The sequencing here drew on CD4+ or CD8+ T cells sorted from blood, taken in a trial of the OX40 agonist ivuxolimab. This CDR3 is CASSLSHLAGVGQETQYF. The CDR3 nucleotides are TGTGCCAGCAGTTTATCCCATCTAGCGGGAGTTGGCCAAGAGACCCAGTACTTC.